Below, one TCR beta chain is given with its context. The CDR3 has 17 amino acids. CDR1 is SGHTA, CDR2 FQGTGA, per germline. The V end was cut by 4 bases, the J end by 2 bases, with 19 bases between. This sample was taken from a study of blood T cell repertoires in COVID-19. Looking at the study overall: The origin of the acute and convalescent COVID-19 samples was the United States, Italy and Spain. PBMCs, B-cell-depleted T cells, or T cells provided the cDNA or gDNA that made up the material.

The assay was immunoSEQ multiplex PCR, and TCRdb's table has in-frame clones only and misses some. In the table there are approximately 330,000 clones, 80% to 90% of which are singletons. Sequencing was done on a sample of peripheral blood. The origin of this receptor is a young man with COVID-19, enrolled during active disease. V usage is TRBV7-3 and J usage is TRBJ2-3, with D perhaps matching TRBD2 (6 bases). The CDR3 DNA sequence: TGTGCCAGCAGCTCGGGATCCGGGGACTTCTTCACAGATACGCAGTATTTT. This gives the protein CASSSGSGDFFTDTQYF.